Listed here are 9 T cell receptor beta chains from one sample, sequenced in a study of T-cell reconstitution after alpha-beta-depleted transplantation in children. This sample's TCRbeta library carried unique molecular identifier barcodes. A single record per CDR3 protein comes from TCRdb applying MiXCR to the PCR reads. The table includes around 700,000 distinct CDR3 sequences, around 13% detected once. The sequencing used PBMCs, collected before TCRalphabeta/CD19-depleted stem cell transplant. These TCRs come from a girl aged 2-10 years with congenital amegakaryocytic thrombocytopenia, due to receive a stem cell transplant.

This chain links TRBV5-1 with TRBJ2-7; TRBD1 might be the D (6 bases). The V and J ends lost 4 bases and 2 bases respectively, with 13 bases between them. The germline V gene has CDR1 SGHRS and CDR2 YFSETQ. The CDR3 has 14 amino acids. The CDR3 sequence is CASSLEGHTYEQYF. The CDR3 DNA sequence: TGCGCCAGCAGCCTCGAGGGACACACCTACGAGCAGTACTTC.

This clonotype was seen only a few times. V and J are TRBV5-1 and TRBJ2-4, with 7 bases that match TRBD1. Germline lookup yields CDR1 SGHRS and CDR2 YFSETQ. V lost 4 bases, J lost 6 bases, and 7 bases stayed unmatched. CDR3 length: 14 residues. The CDR3 here is CASSANRGANIQYF. In DNA, the CDR3 is TGCGCCAGCAGCGCCAACAGGGGAGCAAACATTCAGTACTTC.

The chain employs TRBV5-1 and TRBJ1-1; no clear D gene. This CDR3 contains 14 residues. Germline V gene data show CDR1 as SGHRS and CDR2 as YFSETQ. Trimming stripped 6 bases from V and 4 bases from J, with 16 bases between. The CDR3 DNA sequence: TGCGCCAGCACTTTCGCGGGTGGGCGCACTGAAGCTTTCTTT. Encoded protein: CASTFAGGRTEAFF.

The sample holds many counts of this clonotype. V gene TRBV29-1 combines with J gene TRBJ2-5; D gene ambiguous. Germline V gives CDR1 SQVTM, CDR2 ANQGSEA. The V end lost 0 bases, the J end lost 7 bases, and 12 bases lay between the germline ends. This CDR3 is built from 13 residues. CDR3 bases: TGCAGCGTTGAAGATATGCATTCAGGGACCCAGTACTTC. It codes for CSVEDMHSGTQYF.

This clonotype showed up many times. The chain combines TRBV28 with TRBJ2-5, with D uncertain. Germline V gene lookup returns CDR1 MDHEN and CDR2 SYDVKM. This CDR3 is built from 12 residues. Trimming removed 3 bases at V and 4 bases at J, with 6 bases between. The CDR3 bases are TGTGCCAGCAGTTTTCCTAGAGAGACCCAGTACTTC. Translated, it gives CASSFPRETQYF.

This clonotype was picked up many times. The chain has TRBV20-1 and TRBJ2-1; D not certain. V lost 5 bases to trimming and J lost 0 bases, with 11 bases between them. The CDR3 is 14 amino acids. CDR1 and CDR2 (germline): DFQATT, SNEGSKA (reference sequence). CDR3 loop: CSAEDEGSYNEQFF. In nucleotides, the CDR3 is TGCAGTGCTGAAGATGAAGGCTCCTACAATGAGCAGTTCTTC.

This chain connects TRBV20-1 to TRBJ1-5, with TRBD1 matching 8 bases. V lost 5 bases, J lost 1 base, and 4 bases stayed unmatched. This CDR3 region has 14 residues. The V gene's germline CDR1 is DFQATT and CDR2 SNEGSKA (reference sequence). The CDR3 coding sequence is TGCAGTGCTGTTGGACAGGGCAGCAATCAGCCCCAGCATTTT. Translating gives CSAVGQGSNQPQHF.

The chain joins TRBV20-1 to TRBJ2-7; TRBD2 matches at 9 bases. CDR1 is DFQATT and CDR2 is SNEGSKA in the germline V gene (reference sequence). This CDR3 has 13 residues. Trimming at V came to 6 bases and at J to 5 bases, leaving 8 bases not matched to a gene. This CDR3 is CSAFSGSGDEQYF. The CDR3 DNA follows: TGCAGTGCCTTTAGCGGGAGTGGCGACGAGCAGTACTTC.

This clonotype has a count of ten or more. CDR3 sequence reads: CASLEGSVYEQYF. The CDR3 DNA reads as TGTGCCAGTTTGGAGGGGTCAGTCTACGAGCAGTACTTC. This sequence joins TRBV6-2 or TRBV6-3 and TRBJ2-7; a weak D match, TRBD2 (6 bases). Trimming shortened V by 9 bases and J by 3 bases, and 15 bases separated the two germline ends. The CDR3 contains 13 residues. Germline CDR1 and CDR2: MNHEY and SVGEGT.